This entry lists 17 T cell receptor beta chains sequenced from one sample in a study of T cells after yellow fever vaccination. TCRdb re-called the 5' RACE reads with MiXCR, one entry per CDR3 protein. The data show approximately 110,000 distinct CDR3 sequences, 8% to 9.5% seen once. The source was CD8+ T cells sorted from PBMCs, collected 45 days after the yellow fever booster vaccination. Receptors originate from a young man who received the YFV17D yellow fever vaccine.

This clonotype showed up just a few times. The CDR3 nucleotides read TGTGCCAGCAGTTTGGCGGGAGCCTCGGGCGAGCAGTACTTC. It specifies CASSLAGASGEQYF. The V call is TRBV27, the J call TRBJ2-7, with 7 bases lining up with TRBD2. Looked up from germline, CDR1 is MNHEY and CDR2 is SMNVEV (reference sequence). Trimming at V came to 3 bases and at J to 6 bases, leaving 8 bases not matched to a gene. The CDR3 loop spans 14 amino acids.

This clonotype was recorded many times. The rearrangement joins TRBV9 to TRBJ2-7; TRBD1 is a possible D gene (6 bases). Between the trimmed V and J ends, which lost 3 bases and 0 bases, there was a span of 10 bases. This CDR3 has 14 amino acids. Germline CDR1 and CDR2: SGDLS and YYNGEE. CDR3 region: CASSGGHTSYEQYF. DNA of the CDR3: TGTGCCAGCAGCGGGGGACATACCTCCTACGAGCAGTACTTC.

This clonotype came up once. This chain links TRBV12-3 or TRBV12-4 with TRBJ2-1, with D maybe TRBD2 (5 bases). The ends were cut back, 3 bases at V and 12 bases at J, with 12 bases in the middle. The CDR3 consists of 12 residues. CDR3 amino acids: CASSFSRGGQFF. The CDR3 bases are TGTGCCAGCAGTTTCAGTCGGGGTGGGCAGTTCTTC.

This clonotype was recorded at least ten times. The chain has TRBV7-2 and TRBJ1-4; D uncertain. The length of the CDR3 is 12 residues. Trimming stripped 1 base from V and 9 bases from J, with 6 bases between. Germline V gene sequence: CDR1 SGHTA, CDR2 FQGNSA. The CDR3: CASSLEGKKLFF. DNA of the CDR3: TGTGCCAGCAGCTTAGAAGGGAAAAAACTGTTTTTT.

As concerns this clonotype: This sequence may be a read error, since a much larger clone differs from it by one base. The genes are TRBV27 and TRBJ2-2, with D possibly being TRBD1 (5 bases). Germline V gene data show CDR1 as MNHEY and CDR2 as SMNVEV (reference sequence). The CDR3 runs to 14 residues. This CDR3 reads CASNQGLDTRELFF. The CDR3 DNA sequence: TGTGCCAGCAACCAAGGGCTGGACACCAGGGAGCTGTTTTTT.

This clonotype was detected only once. The chain joins TRBV10-3 to TRBJ2-2, with 9 bases identical to TRBD2. Germline CDR1 ENHRY, CDR2 SYGVKD. The CDR3 consists of 15 residues. J was trimmed by 4 bases and V by 2 bases; bases with no gene match: 2. The CDR3 here is CAISEPGLATGELFF. The CDR3 DNA reads as TGTGCCATCAGTGAGCCGGGACTAGCCACCGGGGAGCTGTTTTTT.

This clonotype was counted between two and nine times. J is TRBJ2-7 and V is TRBV7-2, with 14 nucleotides matching TRBD2. Germline-derived CDR1 and CDR2 are SGHTA and FQGNSA. V lost 5 bases, J lost 11 bases, and 5 bases stayed unmatched. The CDR3 is 13 residues long. CDR3 sequence reads: CASSTGLAGVEYF. The CDR3 nucleotides read TGTGCCAGCAGCACGGGACTAGCGGGAGTGGAGTACTTC.

The sample holds many counts of this clonotype. The J gene is TRBJ2-3, the V gene TRBV7-2, with 10 bases lining up with TRBD2. Germline CDR1 SGHTA, CDR2 FQGNSA. CDR3 length equals 15 residues. V trimming: 1 base; J trimming: 5 bases; junction bases outside the gene matches: 3. CDR3 amino acids: CASSLGAGGLDTQYF. DNA of the CDR3: TGTGCCAGCAGCTTAGGAGCGGGAGGGTTAGATACGCAGTATTTT.

There are many counts of this clonotype. The chain has TRBV5-6 and TRBJ1-1, with unresolved D. Between the trimmed V and J ends, which lost 0 bases and 9 bases, there was a span of 6 bases. Germline V gene lookup returns CDR1 SGHDT and CDR2 YYEEEE. The CDR3 is made up of 11 amino acids. Here the CDR3 reads CASSLVQKAFF. The DNA for the CDR3 is TGTGCCAGCAGCTTGGTTCAGAAAGCTTTCTTT.

This clonotype was seen many times. V gene TRBV11-2 combines with J gene TRBJ2-2; no clear D gene. The length of the CDR3 is 16 residues. Germline V CDR1 and CDR2: SGHAT, FQNNGV. V lost 4 bases and J lost 3, with 15 bases in between. The CDR3 DNA follows: TGTGCCAGCAGCTCCTTCGGTGGGATCGACACCGGGGAGCTGTTTTTT. The encoded protein is CASSSFGGIDTGELFF.

This clonotype was picked up many times. The CDR3 sequence is CASSFVAGGMYEQYF. The CDR3 bases are TGTGCCAGCAGTTTTGTAGCGGGAGGAATGTACGAGCAGTACTTC. This chain links TRBV12-3 or TRBV12-4 with TRBJ2-7; the match to TRBD2 covers 10 bases. This CDR3 is 15 amino acids long. J gave up 4 bases and V 3 bases, and 6 bases lay outside the gene matches.

The sample holds many counts of this clonotype. The genes are TRBV7-9 and TRBJ2-2, with D possibly being TRBD2 (5 bases). CDR3 size: 14 residues. Trimming shortened V by 2 bases and J by 5 bases, and 9 bases separated the two germline ends. In germline, CDR1 is SEHNR, CDR2 FQNEAQ (reference sequence). CDR3: CASSLLVATGELFF. For the CDR3, the DNA is TGTGCCAGCAGCTTACTTGTAGCGACCGGGGAGCTGTTTTTT.

The CDR3 DNA reads as TGTGCCAGCAGCTTAGGGCTTTCCCAAGAGACCCAGTACTTC. Its translation is CASSLGLSQETQYF. V gene TRBV7-6 combines with J gene TRBJ2-5; D is ambiguous. The CDR3 sequence is 14 residues long. V lost 1 base to trimming and J lost 1 base, with 7 bases between them. Germline assignment: CDR1 SGHVS and CDR2 FNYEAQ.

This clonotype was recorded at least ten times. The genes are TRBV27 and TRBJ2-7; tentative D call: TRBD2 (5 bases). V was pared by 2 bases and J by 6 bases, with 14 bases between. The germline V gene has CDR1 MNHEY and CDR2 SMNVEV (reference sequence). The CDR3 loop spans 14 amino acids. CDR3 in DNA: TGTGCCAGCAGTTTAGGACTGACCCCTGCCGAGCAGTACTTC. Translation: CASSLGLTPAEQYF.

This clonotype was counted between two and nine times. V is TRBV28 and J is TRBJ2-7, with D possibly TRBD2 on 5 matching bases. Looked up from germline, CDR1 is MDHEN and CDR2 is SYDVKM. The CDR3 runs 16 residues. The V end was cut by 7 bases, the J end by 3 bases, with 22 bases between. The CDR3, as DNA: TGTGCCAGCACCCAAAGGTCAGACGGAGAGGGCTACGAGCAGTACTTC. This encodes CASTQRSDGEGYEQYF.

Of note for this clonotype: A much larger clone differs from this one at a single base, so this may be a read error. This rearrangement joins TRBV5-1 to TRBJ2-1, with 9 positions matching TRBD1. The CDR3 length is 15 residues. Unmatched junction bases numbered 7, after V lost 4 bases and J lost 5 bases. CDR1 and CDR2 from the germline V gene are SGHRS and YFSETQ. CDR3: CASSATGTGNNEQFF. The CDR3 nucleotides are TGCGCCAGCAGCGCCACCGGGACAGGGAACAATGAGCAGTTCTTC.

V is TRBV30 and J is TRBJ2-7; TRBD2 aligns across 8 bases. Trimming took 6 bases from V and 4 from J; bases not matched to a gene: 5. Germline CDR1 and CDR2: GTSNPN and SVGIG (reference sequence). CDR3 length: 12 amino acids. The CDR3 region is CACTSGLYEQYF. The CDR3 DNA sequence: TGTGCCTGCACTAGCGGCCTATACGAGCAGTACTTC.